This is a list of T cell receptor beta chains from one sample in a study of blood T cells in healthy people across ages. TCRdb itself ran the 5' RACE reads through MiXCR, one entry per CDR3 protein. The table shows hundreds of thousands of distinct CDR3 sequences, with approximately 48% occurring only once. Sequencing used blood. All receptors derive from a man aged 60 to 69 in good health. Each CDR3 is given with its conserved first and last residue. D genes are given only for firm matches. Clone size is stated in some rows and not others, as once, few, many or a class when expanded.

TRBV4-3	-	TRBJ1-2	-	TGCGCCAGCAGCCAAGATTGGGGGGACCAGCCTTATGGCTACACCTTC	CASSQDWGDQPYGYTF
TRBV11-2	-	TRBJ2-1	TRBD1	TGTGCCAGCAGCGGGGGACAGGGTCACTACAATGAGCAGTTCTTC	CASSGGQGHYNEQFF
TRBV6-6	once	TRBJ1-1	-	TGTGCCAGCAGACTAGGAAGTGTAGCCGCTGAAGCTTTCTTT	CASRLGSVAAEAFF
TRBV6-2/TRBV6-3	-	TRBJ2-7	TRBD1	TGTGCCAGCAGGAGACAGGGAGAACAGTACTTC	CASRRQGEQYF
TRBV20-1	-	TRBJ2-1	TRBD1	TGCAGTGCTCAAAGGGGGACAGGGGACCACAATGAGCAGTTCTTC	CSAQRGTGDHNEQFF
TRBV5-1	few	TRBJ2-4	TRBD1	TGCGCCAGCAGCTCCGGGACAGAAAACATTCAGTACTTC	CASSSGTENIQYF
TRBV11-2	-	TRBJ1-4	-	TGTGCCAGCAGCTTAGAAACAGCAGGCGAAAAACTGTTTTTT	CASSLETAGEKLFF
TRBV3-1	once	TRBJ2-5	-	TGTGCCAGCAGCATACGGGCGGTCGCAGGAGGGGCTGGTGAGCAGTACTTC	CASSIRAVAGGAGEQYF
TRBV6-1	few	TRBJ1-2	-	TGTGCCAGCAGCCGTGACAGGCAATCCTCTAACTATGGCTACACCTTC	CASSRDRQSSNYGYTF
TRBV24-1	many	TRBJ2-3	TRBD2	TGTGCCACCAGTGACTTGGGCCGGGGGGAGGCAGATACGCAGTATTTT	CATSDLGRGEADTQYF
TRBV28	few	TRBJ2-7	-	TGTGCCAGCAGCCCTCCGGGACGGAAAAGCTACGAGCAGTACTTC	CASSPPGRKSYEQYF
TRBV6-6	few	TRBJ2-1	-	TGTGCCAGCAGTTCCCCCGGGACAACTAGCAATGAGCAGTTCTTC	CASSSPGTTSNEQFF
TRBV6-2/TRBV6-3	once	TRBJ2-5	-	TGTGCCAGCAGTTCAAGGCGGGTGGGTGAGCAGTACTTC	CASSSRRVGEQYF
TRBV5-8	-	TRBJ2-7	-	TGTGCCAGCAGCCAGCCTTCGGCGTCCTTTTTGGACGAGCAGTACTTC	CASSQPSASFLDEQYF
TRBV27	few	TRBJ2-7	-	TGTGCCAGCAGTTTTAGGGCAGGGGTGACCTACGAGCAGTACTTC	CASSFRAGVTYEQYF
TRBV15	few	TRBJ2-5	TRBD1	TGTGCCACCAGCAGAGATAGGGCAGGGGGTGAGACCCAGTACTTC	CATSRDRAGGETQYF
TRBV6-2/TRBV6-3	-	TRBJ1-2	-	TGTGCCAGCAGTCCCAACAACAAATATGGCTACACCTTC	CASSPNNKYGYTF
TRBV12-5	many	TRBJ2-5	TRBD2	TGTGCTAGTTCGACTAGCGGGGTTCAAGAGACCCAGTACTTC	CASSTSGVQETQYF
TRBV20-1	-	TRBJ1-6	-	TGCAGTGCTAGAGACCCCGCCAGGGGCCCGGGATACTCCTATAATTCACCCCCCCACTTT	CSARDPARGPGYSYNSPPHF
TRBV30	many	TRBJ2-3	TRBD1	TGTGCCCGGAGGACAGGGGGCGTAACAGATACGCAGTATTTT	CARRTGGVTDTQYF
TRBV3-1	-	TRBJ2-7	TRBD1	TGTGCCAGCAGCGATACCGGGACAGGGGTTCGCGAGCAGTACTTC	CASSDTGTGVREQYF
TRBV6-2/TRBV6-3	-	TRBJ2-5	TRBD2	TGTGCCAGCAGTCAACTAGCGGGGGATCAAGAGACCCAGTACTTC	CASSQLAGDQETQYF
TRBV20-1	-	TRBJ1-2	TRBD1	TGCAGTGCCCCGACAGGGGCGGGCAGCTATGGCTACACCTTC	CSAPTGAGSYGYTF